Included here is one T cell receptor beta chain sequence, with context. Its matching antigen is unknown. These data belong to a study of T cell responses to AZD1222 COVID-19 vaccine. Findings and caveats of the study: Vaccine-associated CD4 TCRs spanned spike, dominant at 160-218 and 743-854. Two doses of AZD1222 preceded a rise in Spike-specific TCR breadth and depth.

Repertoires were generated with immunoSEQ multiplex PCR, while TCRdb's copy carries only in-frame clones and drops some. Seen here are fewer than 75,000 clones, over 80% observed once, and the top ten hold approximately 6.3%. This CDR3 is built from 16 residues. Germline CDR1 is ENHRY and CDR2 is SYGVKD. V shed 8 bases and J shed 0 bases, with 19 bases lying between them. The chain carries TRBV10-3 and TRBJ1-1, with D tentatively TRBD1 (6 bases). The source was peripheral blood, collected 28 days after the second dose of the MenACWY control vaccine. This receptor was identified in an adult who received the MenACWY meningococcal vaccine as a control. CDR3 in amino acids: CAIDRTQPPMNTEAFF. The CDR3 DNA is TGTGCCATCGACAGGACTCAGCCCCCGATGAACACTGAAGCTTTCTTT.